Shown below are 24 T cell receptor beta chains from a single sample sequenced in a study of CXCR3-negative and CXCR3-positive naive CD8 T cells. General study findings and limits: CXCR3-expressing naive cells carried TRB CDR3s more hydrophobic than those of CXCR3-negative naive cells.

UMI-labeled TRB cDNA libraries were prepared by 5' RACE. Following a re-call of the 5' RACE reads, TCRdb has one entry per CDR3 protein and lacks DNA. The ten top clones account for around 0.62%, within a sample of about 84,000 distinct CDR3 sequences. Their specific antigens are unknown. The sample taken for sequencing was naive CXCR3+ CD8+ T cells from blood. The subset here: CD45RO-CCR7+CD27+CD95- naive CD8+ T cells expressing CXCR3 (TNR3+). All receptors derive from a human donor in good health. Some clones in this sample may be carry-over from other donors' samples.

The chain uses TRBV7-2 and TRBJ2-2; checking the TCRdb D call of TRBD2 is not possible without DNA. Germline lookup yields CDR1 SGHTA and CDR2 FQGNSA. This CDR3 is 16 amino acids long. The CDR3 here is CDSSSAIGLNTGELFF. Looking up the rest from reference TRBV7-2 and TRBJ2-2 gives the full variable domain: GAGVSQSPSNKVTEKGKDVELRCDPISGHTALYWYRQSLGQGLEFLIYFQGNSAPDKSGLPSDRFSAERTGGSVSTLTIQRTQQEDSAVYLCDSSSAIGLNTGELFFGEGSRLTVL.

J is TRBJ2-3 and V is TRBV10-1; with no DNA, the TCRdb D assignment of TRBD1 cannot be verified. CDR3 size: 13 residues. Germline V CDR1 and CDR2: WNHNN, SYGVQD (reference sequence). The chain's CDR3 is CASRDRETDTQYF.

The genes are TRBV7-9 and TRBJ1-1; TCRdb proposes TRBD1, but this gene call is untestable without DNA. CDR1 is SEHNR, CDR2 FQNEAQ, per germline (reference sequence). The CDR3 runs 14 residues. CDR3 region: CASSYGGADTEAFF. The entire variable domain, with the rest obtained from reference TRBV7-9 and TRBJ1-1, is as follows: DTGVSQNPRHKITKRGQNVTFRCDPISEHNRLYWYRQTLGQGPEFLTYFQNEAQLEKSRLLSDRFSAERPKGSFSTLEIQRTEQGDSAMYLCASSYGGADTEAFFGQGTRLTVV.

V usage is TRBV29-1 and J usage is TRBJ2-6; without DNA, the TCRdb call of TRBD1 cannot be checked. This CDR3 region has 18 residues. Germline lookup yields CDR1 SQVTM and CDR2 ANQGSEA. CDR3 region: CSVERIRGASSGANVLTF. Based on the CDR3 plus reference TRBV29-1 and TRBJ2-6, the full variable domain is SAVISQKPSRDICQRGTSLTIQCQVDSQVTMMFWYRQQPGQSLTLIATANQGSEATYESGFVIDKFPISRPNLTFSTLTVSNMSPEDSSIYLCSVERIRGASSGANVLTFGAGSRLTVL.

The rearrangement uses TRBV2 and TRBJ2-1; TCRdb designates TRBD1, a call that cannot be tested without DNA. CDR1 and CDR2 (germline): SNHLY, FYNNEI. CDR3 length: 14 residues. CDR3 amino acids: CASMRALSYNEQFF.

V usage is TRBV5-1 and J usage is TRBJ2-7; the TRBD2 assignment by TCRdb is unverifiable without DNA. The germline CDR1 and CDR2 sequences are SGHRS and YFSETQ. The CDR3 contains 15 residues. CDR3 region: CASSLTGLAPNEQYF. Filled out from reference TRBV5-1 and TRBJ2-7, the complete variable domain reads KAGVTQTPRYLIKTRGQQVTLSCSPISGHRSVSWYQQTPGQGLQFLFEYFSETQRNKGNFPGRFSGRQFSNSRSEMNVSTLELGDSALYLCASSLTGLAPNEQYFGPGTRLTVT.

The J gene is TRBJ2-5, the V gene TRBV14. CDR3 length: 12 amino acids. Looked up from germline, CDR1 is SGHDN and CDR2 is FVKESK. CDR3 residues: CASSQGTGTQYF.

The chain combines TRBV28 with TRBJ1-1; the D call of TRBD1 rests on TCRdb alone, since no DNA is present to check it. CDR3 length equals 12 residues. Looked up from germline, CDR1 is MDHEN and CDR2 is SYDVKM. The CDR3 is CAAAPSGVSAFF. The variable domain in full, with the rest retrieved from reference TRBV28 and TRBJ1-1, is DVKVTQSSRYLVKRTGEKVFLECVQDMDHENMFWYRQDPGLGLRLIYFSYDVKMKEKGDIPEGYSVSREKKERFSLILESASTNQTSMYLCAAAPSGVSAFFGQGTRLTVV.

The genes are TRBV12-3 or TRBV12-4 and TRBJ2-5; the D gene TCRdb calls, TRBD2, cannot be checked with no DNA. This CDR3 is built from 15 residues. Here the CDR3 reads CASSNKPGPQETQYF.

V is TRBV7-9 and J is TRBJ2-7; TCRdb lists TRBD2, though no DNA is available to test this call. CDR1 is SEHNR, CDR2 FQNEAQ, per germline (reference sequence). The CDR3 runs to 12 residues. The CDR3 loop is CASSLGYMALGF.

This chain links TRBV28 with TRBJ1-4. Germline assignment: CDR1 MDHEN and CDR2 SYDVKM. The CDR3 length is 13 residues. The CDR3 is CASSWGGNEKLFF.

V gene TRBV23-1 combines with J gene TRBJ2-1; the D call from TCRdb, TRBD2, cannot be confirmed without DNA. TRBV23-1 is known as an ORF, though its function is uncertain. This CDR3 is 14 amino acids long. CDR3 loop: CASSPRGGNNEQFF.

This chain uses TRBV5-1 with TRBJ2-5; TCRdb's D call, TRBD1, is unchecked because there is no DNA. This CDR3 is built from 15 residues. Germline loops: CDR1 SGHRS, CDR2 YFSETQ. The CDR3 here is CASRDGGAAVKTQYF.

This rearrangement joins TRBV7-2 to TRBJ1-6; absent DNA, TCRdb's TRBD1 call cannot be checked. The germline CDR1 and CDR2 sequences are SGHTA and FQGNSA. The length of the CDR3 is 15 residues. The CDR3 here is CASSLNRGLNSPLHF.

This chain joins TRBV12-3 or TRBV12-4 and TRBJ2-4; TCRdb proposes TRBD1, but this gene call is untestable without DNA. The CDR3 extends over 14 amino acids. This CDR3 reads CASTRDRGENIQYF.

V usage is TRBV7-9 and J usage is TRBJ2-3; TCRdb lists TRBD2, though no DNA is available to test this call. This CDR3 contains 16 residues. Looked up from germline, CDR1 is SEHNR and CDR2 is FQNEAQ (reference sequence). The CDR3: CASSPTSGSLTDTQYF.

This rearrangement joins TRBV25-1 to TRBJ2-7; TCRdb gives TRBD2 as the D gene, but with no DNA this cannot be confirmed. CDR1 MGHDK and CDR2 SYGVNS come from the germline V gene. The CDR3 has 12 amino acids. The CDR3 spells CASSSGRLRQYF.

V usage is TRBV7-9 and J usage is TRBJ2-7. This CDR3 spans 13 amino acids. Germline CDR1 is SEHNR and CDR2 is FQNEAQ (reference sequence). CDR3 amino acids: CASSSPSSYEQYF.

The chain carries TRBV7-2 and TRBJ1-2; TCRdb's D gene call, TRBD1, goes unchecked for lack of DNA. Germline-derived CDR1 and CDR2 are SGHTA and FQGNSA. There are 13 residues in the CDR3. CDR3 amino acids: CASSSSRGYGYTF.

The V call is TRBV15, the J call TRBJ1-1; TCRdb lists TRBD1, though no DNA is available to test this call. The CDR3 is 14 amino acids. CDR1 and CDR2 from the germline V gene are LNHNV and YYDKDF (reference sequence). The chain's CDR3 is CATSRGAGYTEAFF.

CDR3 in amino acids: CASSLAEGVQPQHF. This chain joins TRBV5-5 and TRBJ1-5; lacking DNA, the TRBD1 call made by TCRdb goes unchecked. CDR1 is SGHKS and CDR2 is YYEKEE in the germline V gene (reference sequence). CDR3 length: 14 amino acids. The full variable domain, with the rest looked up from reference TRBV5-5 and TRBJ1-5, is DAGVTQSPTHLIKTRGQQVTLRCSPISGHKSVSWYQQVLGQGPQFIFQYYEKEERGRGNFPDRFSARQFPNYSSELNVNALLLGDSALYLCASSLAEGVQPQHFGDGTRLSIL.

V usage is TRBV12-3 or TRBV12-4 and J usage is TRBJ2-5; TCRdb's D gene call, TRBD2, goes unchecked for lack of DNA. The length of the CDR3 is 15 residues. CDR3 loop: CASSHDSGWMETQYF.

The V call is TRBV28, the J call TRBJ2-5; there is no DNA to check the TCRdb D call of TRBD1. This CDR3 comprises 14 residues. CDR1 and CDR2 (germline): MDHEN, SYDVKM. CDR3 in amino acids: CASSYTGFGETQYF.

The chain employs TRBV28 and TRBJ2-1; TCRdb lists TRBD1, though no DNA is available to test this call. The CDR3 consists of 18 residues. CDR1 and CDR2 from the germline V gene are MDHEN and SYDVKM. The CDR3 sequence: CASSQPRDRLLSYNEQFF.